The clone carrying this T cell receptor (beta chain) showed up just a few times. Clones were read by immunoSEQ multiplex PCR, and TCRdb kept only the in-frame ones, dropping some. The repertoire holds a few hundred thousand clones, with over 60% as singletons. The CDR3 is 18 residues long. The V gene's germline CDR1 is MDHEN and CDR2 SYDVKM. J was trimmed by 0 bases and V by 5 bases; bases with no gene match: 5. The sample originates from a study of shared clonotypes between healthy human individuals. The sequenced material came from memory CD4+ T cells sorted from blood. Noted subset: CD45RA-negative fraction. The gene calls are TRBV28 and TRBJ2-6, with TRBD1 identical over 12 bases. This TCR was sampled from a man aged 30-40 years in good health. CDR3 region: CASSQGQGAHSGANVLTF. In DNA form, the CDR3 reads TGTGCCAGCAGTCAGGGACAGGGGGCCCACTCTGGGGCCAACGTCCTGACTTTC.